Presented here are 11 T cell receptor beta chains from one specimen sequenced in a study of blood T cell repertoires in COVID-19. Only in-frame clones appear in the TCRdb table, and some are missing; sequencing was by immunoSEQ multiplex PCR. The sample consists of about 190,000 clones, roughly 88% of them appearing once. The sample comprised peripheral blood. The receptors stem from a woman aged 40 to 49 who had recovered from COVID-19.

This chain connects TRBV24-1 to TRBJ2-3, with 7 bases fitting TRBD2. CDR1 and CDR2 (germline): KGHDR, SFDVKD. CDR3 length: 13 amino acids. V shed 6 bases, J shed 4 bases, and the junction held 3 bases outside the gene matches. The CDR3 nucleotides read TGTGCCACCAGTAGCGGGAATGCAGATACGCAGTATTTT. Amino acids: CATSSGNADTQYF.

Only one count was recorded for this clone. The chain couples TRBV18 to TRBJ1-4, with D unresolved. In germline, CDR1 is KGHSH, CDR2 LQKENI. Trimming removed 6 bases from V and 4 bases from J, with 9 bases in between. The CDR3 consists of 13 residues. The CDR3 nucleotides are TGTGCCAGCTCTCCCGGGAATAATGAAAAACTGTTTTTT. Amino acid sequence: CASSPGNNEKLFF.

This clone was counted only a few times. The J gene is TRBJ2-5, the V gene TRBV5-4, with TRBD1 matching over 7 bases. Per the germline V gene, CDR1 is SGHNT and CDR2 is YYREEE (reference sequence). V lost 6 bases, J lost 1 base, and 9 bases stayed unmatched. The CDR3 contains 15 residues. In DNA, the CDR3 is TGTGCCAGCAACAGAGGACAGGATCTCCAAGAGACCCAGTACTTC. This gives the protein CASNRGQDLQETQYF. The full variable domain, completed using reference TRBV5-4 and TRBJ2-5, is ETGVTQSPTHLIKTRGQQVTLRCSSQSGHNTVSWYQQALGQGPQFIFQYYREEENGRGNFPPRFSGLQFPNYSSELNVNALELDDSALYLCASNRGQDLQETQYFGPGTRLLVL.

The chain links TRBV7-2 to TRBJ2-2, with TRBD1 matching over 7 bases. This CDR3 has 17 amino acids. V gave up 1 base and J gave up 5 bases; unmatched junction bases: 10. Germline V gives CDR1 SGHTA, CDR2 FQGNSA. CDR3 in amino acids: CASSLDPGTVKTGELFF. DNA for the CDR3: TGTGCCAGCAGCTTAGACCCCGGGACAGTAAAAACCGGGGAGCTGTTTTTT.

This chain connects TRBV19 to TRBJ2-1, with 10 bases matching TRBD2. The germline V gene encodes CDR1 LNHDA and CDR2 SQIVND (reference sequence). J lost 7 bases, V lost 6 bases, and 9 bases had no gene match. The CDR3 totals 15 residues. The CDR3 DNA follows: TGTGCCAGTAGCCGACTAGCGGGCACTCTAAATGAGCAGTTCTTC. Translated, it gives CASSRLAGTLNEQFF. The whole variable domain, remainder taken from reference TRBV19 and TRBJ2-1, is DGGITQSPKYLFRKEGQNVTLSCEQNLNHDAMYWYRQDPGQGLRLIYYSQIVNDFQKGDIAEGYSVSREKKESFPLTVTSAQKNPTAFYLCASSRLAGTLNEQFFGPGTRLTVL.

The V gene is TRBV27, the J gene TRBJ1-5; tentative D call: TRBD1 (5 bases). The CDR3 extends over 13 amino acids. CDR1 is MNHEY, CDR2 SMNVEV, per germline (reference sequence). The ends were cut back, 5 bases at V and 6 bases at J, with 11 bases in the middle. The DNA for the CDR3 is TGTGCCAGCAGTGTGGGGGGTGGTCAGCCCCAGCATTTT. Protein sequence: CASSVGGGQPQHF.

CDR3 bases: TGTGCCAGCAGTGAACTAAGGGGTTATAGCAATCAGCCCCAGCATTTT. This sequence encodes CASSELRGYSNQPQHF. The chain recombines TRBV2 with TRBJ1-5, with TRBD1 as a possible D gene (5 bases). V lost 2 bases, J lost 0 bases, and 11 bases lay in between. Germline lookup yields CDR1 SNHLY and CDR2 FYNNEI. This CDR3 is built from 16 residues.

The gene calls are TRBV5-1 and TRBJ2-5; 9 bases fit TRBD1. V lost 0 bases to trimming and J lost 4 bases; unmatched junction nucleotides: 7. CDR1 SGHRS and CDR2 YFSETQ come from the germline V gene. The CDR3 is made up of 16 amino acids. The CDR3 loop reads CASSLGPQGAGETQYF. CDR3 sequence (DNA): TGCGCCAGCAGCTTGGGACCACAGGGGGCAGGAGAGACCCAGTACTTC.

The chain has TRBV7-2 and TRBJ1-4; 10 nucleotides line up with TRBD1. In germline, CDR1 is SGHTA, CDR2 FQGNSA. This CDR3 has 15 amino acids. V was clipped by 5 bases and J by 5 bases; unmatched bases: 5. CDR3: CASSRTGGWNEKLFF. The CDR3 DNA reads TGTGCCAGCAGCCGGACAGGGGGATGGAATGAAAAACTGTTTTTT.

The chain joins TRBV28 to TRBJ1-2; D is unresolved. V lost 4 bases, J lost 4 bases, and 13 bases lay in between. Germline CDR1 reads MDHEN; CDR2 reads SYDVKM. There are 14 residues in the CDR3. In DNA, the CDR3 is TGTGCCAGCAGTTCGGGAACAGAGATCTATGGCTACACCTTC. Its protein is CASSSGTEIYGYTF.

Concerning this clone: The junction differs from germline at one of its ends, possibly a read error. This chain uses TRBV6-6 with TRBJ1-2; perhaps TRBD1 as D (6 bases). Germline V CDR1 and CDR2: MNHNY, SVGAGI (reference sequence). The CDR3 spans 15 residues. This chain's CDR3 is CASSYKAGANDGYTF. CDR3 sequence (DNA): TGTGCCAGCAGTTACAAGGCAGGGGCTAACGATGGCTACACCTTC.